One and the same sample provided the 29 T cell receptor beta chains below, sequenced in a study of identifying expanded T cells in peripheral blood (dated by TCRdb to between 2017 and 2020). To prepare the library, the immunoSEQ multiplex PCR assay was applied. TCRdb took this table from immuneACCESS and kept in-frame rearrangements with V and J called. Such tables lack part of the clones; where checked against another copy, unresolved V genes explain under half of the gap, and the rest is unexplained. Present in this sample are around 120,000 clones, 84% of which were seen just once. Jointly, the top ten make up more than 2.5% of the sample. Sequenced material: blood. Source of these receptors: a person aged 18 to 75 in good health.

The rearrangement links TRBV6-5 to TRBJ1-6, with 7 bases that match TRBD1. The CDR3 covers 14 residues. The junction had 9 bases not matched to a gene; V was cut back by 10 bases and J by 6 bases. Germline V gene sequence: CDR1 MNHEY, CDR2 SVGAGI. CDR3 sequence: CATRRGQLNSPLHF. In nucleotides, the CDR3 is TGTGCCACCCGGAGGGGACAGCTTAATTCACCCCTCCACTTT.

V is TRBV5-6 and J is TRBJ2-7; maybe TRBD2 (6 bases). The V and J ends lost 0 bases and 5 bases respectively, with 9 bases between them. The CDR3 is 13 amino acids. Germline V gene data show CDR1 as SGHDT and CDR2 as YYEEEE. The CDR3 loop is CASSLVGEDEQYF. CDR3 DNA sequence: TGTGCCAGCAGCTTGGTAGGGGAGGACGAGCAGTACTTC.

In DNA, the CDR3 is TGCGCCAGCAGCCAGGGGCGTCGAGTAGGGGGTTTCTCCGGGGAGCTGTTTTTT. Translated, it gives CASSQGRRVGGFSGELFF. This chain joins TRBV4-3 and TRBJ2-2, with D perhaps matching TRBD1 (6 bases). The V and J ends lost 3 bases and 6 bases respectively, with 23 bases between them. The CDR3 totals 18 residues. The V gene's germline CDR1 is LGHNA and CDR2 YSLEER.

This chain uses TRBV2 with TRBJ2-7; D is possibly TRBD1 (6 bases). The CDR3 contains 16 residues. Per germline, CDR1 SNHLY and CDR2 FYNNEI. Trimming removed 3 bases from V and 2 bases from J, with 17 bases in between. The CDR3 coding sequence is TGTGCCAGCAGTGAGAGCCGAGGCAAGGGGGCCTACGAGCAGTACTTC. Its protein product is CASSESRGKGAYEQYF.

The chain uses TRBV10-3 and TRBJ1-2, with 8 positions matching TRBD1. Looked up from germline, CDR1 is ENHRY and CDR2 is SYGVKD. CDR3 size: 14 residues. Unmatched junction bases numbered 9, after V lost 8 bases and J lost 4 bases. CDR3 sequence (DNA): TGTGCCATCTCCACCAGACAGGGGCTCTATGGCTACACCTTC. Protein: CAISTRQGLYGYTF.

The V and J genes are TRBV6-5 and TRBJ1-3; D remains unclear. Per germline, CDR1 MNHEY and CDR2 SVGAGI. V lost 0 bases, J lost 0 bases, and 9 bases lay in between. This CDR3 has 16 residues. The CDR3 here is CASSYSSSGSGNTIYF. The CDR3 DNA follows: TGTGCCAGCAGTTACTCGAGTTCCGGCTCTGGAAACACCATATATTTT.

This chain connects TRBV2 to TRBJ1-5; TRBD1 matches at 9 bases. The V gene end was trimmed by 8 bases and the J gene end by 6 bases; junction bases not matched to a gene: 8. Germline V gives CDR1 SNHLY, CDR2 FYNNEI. CDR3 size: 14 residues. The CDR3 sequence is CASSGQGGGQPQHF. In DNA form, the CDR3 reads TGTGCCAGCTCGGGACAGGGAGGAGGTCAGCCCCAGCATTTT. Full variable domain (outside the CDR3, taken from reference TRBV2 and TRBJ1-5): EPEVTQTPSHQVTQMGQEVILRCVPISNHLYFYWYRQILGQKVEFLVSFYNNEISEKSEIFDDQFSVERPDGSNFTLKIRSTKLEDSAMYFCASSGQGGGQPQHFGDGTRLSIL.

The rearrangement uses TRBV19 and TRBJ1-2; D is unclear. This CDR3 region has 14 residues. The V gene's germline CDR1 is LNHDA and CDR2 SQIVND (reference sequence). The V gene lost 2 bases and the J gene lost 2 bases, with 9 bases spanning the gap. This CDR3 is CASSITEGNYGYTF. The CDR3 coding sequence is TGTGCCAGTAGTATAACGGAGGGCAACTATGGCTACACCTTC. Based on the CDR3 plus reference TRBV19 and TRBJ1-2, the full variable domain is DGGITQSPKYLFRKEGQNVTLSCEQNLNHDAMYWYRQDPGQGLRLIYYSQIVNDFQKGDIAEGYSVSREKKESFPLTVTSAQKNPTAFYLCASSITEGNYGYTFGSGTRLTVV.

The chain couples TRBV29-1 to TRBJ1-3; no firm D call. Germline V gene data show CDR1 as SQVTM and CDR2 as ANQGSEA. This CDR3 is 14 amino acids long. CDR3 protein: CNALSGSGQNTIYF. The CDR3, as DNA: TGCAACGCCTTATCGGGGAGTGGTCAAAACACCATATATTTT. The full variable domain, completed using reference TRBV29-1 and TRBJ1-3, is SAVISQKPSRDICQRGTSLTIQCQVDSQVTMMFWYRQQPGQSLTLIATANQGSEATYESGFVIDKFPISRPNLTFSTLTVSNMSPEDSSIYLCNALSGSGQNTIYFGEGSWLTVV.

This clone came up once. The chain recombines TRBV6-5 with TRBJ1-1; 7 positions match TRBD1. V was pared by 2 bases and J by 5 bases, with 2 bases of the junction left unmatched. This CDR3 has 13 amino acids. Germline CDR1 and CDR2: MNHEY and SVGAGI. Here the CDR3 DNA reads TGTGCCAGCAGTTACCAGACAGGGACTGAAGCTTTCTTT. This sequence encodes CASSYQTGTEAFF.

The CDR3 spells CSVFGLGGGDNEQFF. The CDR3 nucleotides are TGCAGCGTTTTTGGTCTCGGGGGGGGTGACAATGAGCAGTTCTTC. The chain recombines TRBV29-1 with TRBJ2-1; 8 bases align to TRBD2. CDR1 is SQVTM, CDR2 ANQGSEA, per germline. V gave up 5 bases and J gave up 5 bases; unmatched junction bases: 11. There are 15 residues in the CDR3.

The V call is TRBV5-1, the J call TRBJ2-5, with 7 nucleotides matching TRBD1. V was pared by 3 bases and J by 1 base, with 9 bases of the junction left unmatched. The CDR3 has 16 amino acids. Per the germline V gene, CDR1 is SGHRS and CDR2 is YFSETQ. The CDR3 protein is CASSSSTSGGQETQYF. The CDR3 coding sequence is TGCGCCAGCAGCTCAAGCACCTCAGGGGGCCAAGAGACCCAGTACTTC.

The chain links TRBV7-2 to TRBJ2-7; tentatively, D is TRBD2 (5 bases). The germline V and J ends were trimmed by 4 bases and 5 bases, with 12 bases remaining between them. Germline CDR1 is SGHTA and CDR2 is FQGNSA. The CDR3 is 13 residues long. Here the CDR3 DNA reads TGTGCCAGCAGCTGGAGGAAAGTCGACGAGCAGTACTTC. Translating it yields CASSWRKVDEQYF.

The V call is TRBV5-1, the J call TRBJ1-1; possibly TRBD1 for D (5 bases). This CDR3 spans 16 amino acids. V was clipped by 0 bases and J by 1 base, with 13 bases between them. Germline V CDR1 and CDR2: SGHRS, YFSETQ. Written as DNA, the CDR3 is TGCGCCAGCAGCTTGGGTCTCCAGGGAGGGAACACTGAAGCTTTCTTT. Residues: CASSLGLQGGNTEAFF.

This clone was counted a single time. The rearrangement joins TRBV6-5 to TRBJ1-2; D gene unclear. V was cut by 5 bases and J by 7 bases, with 11 bases left in between. Germline-derived CDR1 and CDR2 are MNHEY and SVGAGI. This CDR3 region has 12 residues. The CDR3 sequence is CASSEYPSGYTF. The CDR3 bases are TGTGCCAGCAGTGAATATCCGAGTGGCTACACCTTC.

This clone was counted once. The chain couples TRBV6-5 to TRBJ1-2, with 8 nucleotides matching TRBD1. The CDR3 is 15 residues long. Germline CDR1 is MNHEY and CDR2 is SVGAGI. The V gene end was trimmed by 5 bases and the J gene end by 5 bases; junction bases not matched to a gene: 10. Written as DNA, the CDR3 is TGTGCCAGCAGTCATCCTCGGACAGGGCTTTATGGCTACACCTTC. Protein: CASSHPRTGLYGYTF.

The chain joins TRBV19 to TRBJ2-1, with 9 positions matching TRBD1. V lost 6 bases, J lost 4 bases, and 10 bases stayed unmatched. Germline loops: CDR1 LNHDA, CDR2 SQIVND (reference sequence). The CDR3 is 16 residues long. CDR3 amino acids: CASSWGGTGLYNEQFF. The CDR3 DNA follows: TGTGCCAGTAGCTGGGGGGGGACAGGGCTTTACAATGAGCAGTTCTTC.

The rearrangement joins TRBV12-5 to TRBJ2-4, with a possible D match to TRBD2 (7 bases). Trimming left V 2 bases short and J 4 bases short, with 12 bases between. In germline, CDR1 is LGHNT, CDR2 FRNRAP. This CDR3 comprises 15 residues. The DNA of the CDR3 is TGTGCTAGTGGTTTGTGGGGGGGGCGAAAAAACATTCAGTACTTC. Translating it yields CASGLWGGRKNIQYF.

V gene TRBV6-1 combines with J gene TRBJ1-1; 10 bases fit TRBD1. Per the germline V gene, CDR1 is MNHNS and CDR2 is SASEGT. CDR3 size: 14 residues. The junction had 3 bases not matched to a gene; V was cut back by 6 bases and J by 2 bases. In nucleotides, the CDR3 is TGTGCCAGCAGGGACAGGGGGGGAAACACTGAAGCTTTCTTT. Translation gives CASRDRGGNTEAFF.

The rearrangement links TRBV18 to TRBJ2-5; D may be TRBD1 or TRBD2 (5 bases each). This CDR3 has 13 amino acids. Trimming took 4 bases from V and 1 from J, leaving 7 bases between them. Germline V gene lookup returns CDR1 KGHSH and CDR2 LQKENI. This chain's CDR3 is CASSRDVQETQYF. The DNA for the CDR3 is TGTGCCAGCTCACGGGACGTCCAAGAGACCCAGTACTTC. Using reference TRBV18 and TRBJ2-5 for the parts outside the CDR3, the full variable domain is NAGVMQNPRHLVRRRGQEARLRCSPMKGHSHVYWYRQLPEEGLKFMVYLQKENIIDESGMPKERFSAEFPKEGPSILRIQQVVRGDSAAYFCASSRDVQETQYFGPGTRLLVL.

This sequence joins TRBV7-8 and TRBJ2-1; D possibly corresponds to TRBD2 (5 bases). Germline V gene lookup returns CDR1 SGHVS and CDR2 FQNEAQ. The CDR3 has 15 amino acids. The V end was cut by 8 bases, the J end by 8 bases, with 22 bases between. The chain's CDR3 is CASGITDGGLDEQFF. The CDR3 DNA sequence: TGTGCCAGCGGCATCACGGACGGCGGGCTGGATGAGCAGTTCTTC.

V usage is TRBV13 and J usage is TRBJ2-1; no definite D call. Trimming pared 1 base from V and 7 bases from J, leaving 17 bases between. Germline V gene data show CDR1 as PRHDT and CDR2 as FYEKMQ (reference sequence). The CDR3 contains 16 residues. As DNA, the CDR3 is TGTGCCAGCAGCTTAGCCAGGAAGGGTTTTCGGAATGAGCAGTTCTTC. This gives the protein CASSLARKGFRNEQFF.

The chain employs TRBV18 and TRBJ1-3; 9 bases line up with TRBD1. From germline, CDR1 is KGHSH and CDR2 LQKENI. V gave up 2 bases and J gave up 2 bases; unmatched junction bases: 10. The CDR3 has 18 residues. The DNA of the CDR3 is TGTGCCAGCTCACCAACGAATCAAGGGACAGGGACTGGAAACACCATATATTTT. Translation gives CASSPTNQGTGTGNTIYF.

This chain joins TRBV5-6 and TRBJ2-7; 7 bases agree with TRBD1. J gave up 3 bases and V 0 bases, and 3 bases lay outside the gene matches. The CDR3 totals 14 residues. Germline CDR1 and CDR2: SGHDT and YYEEEE. CDR3 sequence reads: CASSLEDRIYEQYF. The CDR3 nucleotides are TGTGCCAGCAGCTTGGAGGACAGGATCTACGAGCAGTACTTC.

The V call is TRBV9, the J call TRBJ2-5; TRBD2 might be the D (5 bases). Germline V gives CDR1 SGDLS, CDR2 YYNGEE. The CDR3 covers 14 residues. Trimming stripped 1 base from V and 1 base from J, with 8 bases between. This chain's CDR3 is CASSVPGIQETQYF. The CDR3 coding sequence is TGTGCCAGCAGCGTACCCGGGATCCAAGAGACCCAGTACTTC.

The chain recombines TRBV5-1 with TRBJ1-2, with D perhaps TRBD1 (6 bases). The V gene lost 6 bases and the J gene lost 3 bases, with 9 bases spanning the gap. CDR3 length equals 12 residues. CDR1 is SGHRS and CDR2 is YFSETQ in the germline V gene. This chain's CDR3 is CASKGEYYGYTF. CDR3 DNA: TGCGCCAGCAAGGGGGAATACTATGGCTACACCTTC. Looking up the rest from reference TRBV5-1 and TRBJ1-2 gives the full variable domain: KAGVTQTPRYLIKTRGQQVTLSCSPISGHRSVSWYQQTPGQGLQFLFEYFSETQRNKGNFPGRFSGRQFSNSRSEMNVSTLELGDSALYLCASKGEYYGYTFGSGTRLTVV.

This clone was detected only once. The rearrangement joins TRBV5-5 to TRBJ1-6; perhaps TRBD1 as D (6 bases). The CDR3 runs to 12 residues. The germline V and J ends were trimmed by 3 bases and 8 bases, with 6 bases remaining between them. The germline V gene has CDR1 SGHKS and CDR2 YYEKEE (reference sequence). CDR3 sequence (DNA): TGTGCCAGCAGCTCAGGGGATTCACCCCTCCACTTT. Encoded protein: CASSSGDSPLHF.

The chain couples TRBV9 to TRBJ1-4; the D gene is possibly TRBD1 (5 bases). The V and J ends lost 0 bases and 8 bases respectively, with 14 bases between them. This CDR3 spans 15 amino acids. Germline V gene sequence: CDR1 SGDLS, CDR2 YYNGEE. Here the CDR3 reads CASSVASGLREKLFF. In nucleotides, the CDR3 is TGTGCCAGCAGCGTAGCTTCAGGGTTACGCGAAAAACTGTTTTTT.

Comment on this clone: Other nucleotide sequences from this sample produce the same CDR3. The rearrangement joins TRBV9 to TRBJ1-5; weak D call: TRBD1 (6 bases). V gave up 0 bases and J gave up 4 bases, with 11 bases separating them. Germline-derived CDR1 and CDR2 are SGDLS and YYNGEE. The CDR3 runs to 15 residues. The CDR3 is CASSVAGASNQPQHF. In DNA form, the CDR3 reads TGTGCCAGCAGCGTAGCGGGGGCGAGTAATCAGCCCCAGCATTTT.